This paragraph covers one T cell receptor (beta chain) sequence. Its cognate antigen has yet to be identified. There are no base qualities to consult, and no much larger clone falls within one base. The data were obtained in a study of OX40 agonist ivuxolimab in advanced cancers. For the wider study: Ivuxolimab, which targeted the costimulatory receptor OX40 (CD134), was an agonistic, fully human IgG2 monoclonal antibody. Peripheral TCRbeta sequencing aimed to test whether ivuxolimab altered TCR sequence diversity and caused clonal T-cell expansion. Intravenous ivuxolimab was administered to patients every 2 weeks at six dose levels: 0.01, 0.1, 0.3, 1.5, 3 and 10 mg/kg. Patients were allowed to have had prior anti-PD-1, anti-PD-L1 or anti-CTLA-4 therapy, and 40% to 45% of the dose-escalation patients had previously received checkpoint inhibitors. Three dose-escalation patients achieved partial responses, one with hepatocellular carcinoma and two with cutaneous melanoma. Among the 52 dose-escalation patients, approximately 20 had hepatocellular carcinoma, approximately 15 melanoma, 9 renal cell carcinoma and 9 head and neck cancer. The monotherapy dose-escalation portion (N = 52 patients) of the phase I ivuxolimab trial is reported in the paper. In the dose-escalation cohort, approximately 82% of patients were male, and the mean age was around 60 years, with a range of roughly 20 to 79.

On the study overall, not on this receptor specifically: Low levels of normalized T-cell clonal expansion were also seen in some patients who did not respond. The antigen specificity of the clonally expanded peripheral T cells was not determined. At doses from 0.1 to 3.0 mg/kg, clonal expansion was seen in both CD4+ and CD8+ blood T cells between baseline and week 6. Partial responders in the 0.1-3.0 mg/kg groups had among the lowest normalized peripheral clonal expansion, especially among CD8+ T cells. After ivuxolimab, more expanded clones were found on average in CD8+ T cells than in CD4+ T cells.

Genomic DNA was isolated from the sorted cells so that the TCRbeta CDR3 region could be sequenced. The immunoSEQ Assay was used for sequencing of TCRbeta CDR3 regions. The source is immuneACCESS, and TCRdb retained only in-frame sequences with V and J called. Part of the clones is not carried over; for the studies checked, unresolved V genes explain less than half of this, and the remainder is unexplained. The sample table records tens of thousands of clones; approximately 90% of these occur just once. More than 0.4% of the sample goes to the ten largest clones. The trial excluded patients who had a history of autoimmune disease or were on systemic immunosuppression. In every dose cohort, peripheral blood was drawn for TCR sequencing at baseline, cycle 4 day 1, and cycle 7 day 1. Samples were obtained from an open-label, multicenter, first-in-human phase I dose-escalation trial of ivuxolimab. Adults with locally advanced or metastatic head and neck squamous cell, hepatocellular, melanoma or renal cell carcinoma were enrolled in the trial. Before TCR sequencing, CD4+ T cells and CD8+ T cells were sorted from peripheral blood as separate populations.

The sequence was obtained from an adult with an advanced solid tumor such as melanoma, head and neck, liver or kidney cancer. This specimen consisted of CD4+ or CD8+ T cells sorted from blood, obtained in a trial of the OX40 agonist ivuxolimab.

The CDR3: CASSPSGYVTYNEQFF. The DNA sequence is TGTGCCAGCTCACCATCCGGTTATGTGACCTACAATGAGCAGTTCTTC. This sequence uses TRBV18 and TRBJ2-1; no D gene is confidently identified. The CDR3 spans 16 residues, from the cysteine through the phenylalanine. Only the CDR3 part of the read is kept: 48 bases, read in frame from the first base. V and J lose 2 bases and 2 bases, and a span of 13 bases separates them. Reading the germline V gene gives CDR1 KGHSH and CDR2 LQKENI.